These T cell receptor beta chains were read from a single sample in a study of T cell repertoires in aging, cancer and after chemotherapy. TCRdb passed the multiplex PCR reads through MiXCR, listing each CDR3 protein once. The data show a few thousand distinct CDR3 sequences, around 70% seen once. Sequenced sample: blood. Every receptor here comes from a human donor with a solid tumor. The CDR3 runs from the conserved cysteine through the conserved F or W. A D gene is named only where the DNA matches it firmly. Clone size is shown for a subset of rows, as once, few, many or a class of expanded clone.

>TRBV10-2|NA|NA|TRBJ2-1
CASSAGSSSYNEQFF
TGCGCCAGCAGCGCGGGATCGAGCTCCTACAATGAGCAGTTCTTC
>TRBV5-6|NA|NA|TRBJ2-1
CASSTGLREQFF
TGTGCCAGCAGCACGGGACTTCGTGAGCAGTTCTTC
>TRBV6-6|NA|NA|TRBJ1-1
CASSVRQASNTEAFF
TGTGCCAGCAGTGTTCGACAGGCCTCGAACACTGAAGCTTTCTTT
>TRBV7-9|few|NA|TRBJ1-2
CASSSMEGVGYTF
TGTGCCAGCAGCTCAATGGAGGGAGTGGGCTACACCTTC
>TRBV7-2|NA|NA|TRBJ1-5
CASSLGLGAGQPQHF
TGTGCCAGCAGCTTAGGTCTAGGGGCAGGGCAGCCCCAGCATTTT
>TRBV19|NA|TRBD1|TRBJ1-1
CASSQGKGTGVRNTEAFF
TGTGCCAGTAGCCAGGGGAAGGGGACAGGGGTTCGTAACACTGAAGCTTTCTTT
>TRBV5-1|NA|NA|TRBJ2-3
CASRVQGDGDTQYF
TGCGCCAGCAGGGTACAGGGAGACGGAGATACGCAGTATTTT
>TRBV6-5|few|NA|TRBJ2-2
CASSWTAANTGELFF
TGTGCCAGCAGTTGGACAGCCGCGAACACCGGGGAGCTGTTTTTT
>TRBV5-6|NA|NA|TRBJ1-1
CASSLSVGTEAFF
TGTGCCAGCAGCCTCAGCGTTGGTACTGAAGCTTTCTTT
>TRBV29-1|NA|TRBD1|TRBJ1-1
CSVEDYGQGVGTEAFF
TGCAGCGTTGAAGATTACGGACAGGGGGTAGGCACTGAAGCTTTCTTT
>TRBV6-1|NA|NA|TRBJ2-7
CASSRGFEQYF
TGTGCCAGCAGTAGGGGATTCGAGCAGTACTTC
>TRBV19|NA|TRBD2|TRBJ2-1
CASSIPWEAGGSNEQFF
TGTGCCAGTAGTATCCCCTGGGAAGCGGGAGGGTCCAATGAGCAGTTCTTC
>TRBV7-9|NA|NA|TRBJ1-2
CASSLTGALYGYTF
TGTGCCAGCAGCTTGACAGGCGCACTCTATGGCTACACCTTC
>TRBV27|NA|NA|TRBJ1-2
CASRREDYGYTF
TGTGCCAGCAGACGGGAGGACTATGGCTACACCTTC
>TRBV4-3|NA|NA|TRBJ1-1
CASSQDLGTEAFF
TGCGCCAGCAGCCAAGATCTCGGGACTGAAGCTTTCTTT
>TRBV15|few|TRBD1|TRBJ2-6
CATSRDRGLDVLTF
TGTGCCACCAGCAGGGACAGGGGTTTGGACGTCCTGACTTTC
>TRBV12-3/TRBV12-4|NA|NA|TRBJ1-1
CASSTEWNTEAFF
TGTGCCAGCAGTACTGAATGGAACACTGAAGCTTTCTTT
>TRBV29-1|NA|TRBD1|TRBJ1-2
CSVEDQEGAEGYTF
TGCAGCGTTGAAGATCAGGAGGGGGCAGAGGGCTACACCTTC
>TRBV18|NA|NA|TRBJ2-5
CASSPPPAQETQYF
TGTGCCAGCTCACCACCGCCTGCCCAAGAGACCCAGTACTTC
>TRBV29-1|NA|NA|TRBJ1-5
CSATESTNQPQHF
TGCAGCGCCACGGAAAGCACCAATCAGCCCCAGCATTTT
>TRBV12-3/TRBV12-4|NA|NA|TRBJ1-4
CASSDIMDQLFF
TGTGCCAGCAGTGACATCATGGATCAATTGTTTTTT
>TRBV10-3|NA|NA|TRBJ1-1
CAIRGTEDTEAFF
TGTGCCATCAGGGGGACGGAGGACACTGAAGCTTTCTTT
>TRBV12-3/TRBV12-4|NA|NA|TRBJ1-1
CASSPLANTLTEAFF
TGTGCCAGCAGTCCTTTAGCGAACACCCTAACTGAAGCTTTCTTT
>TRBV5-1|NA|TRBD1|TRBJ2-7
CASSFGTGIYEQYF
TGTGCCAGCAGCTTCGGGACAGGGATTTACGAGCAGTACTTC
>TRBV27|once|TRBD2|TRBJ2-1
CATTSAGTSGREQFF
TGTGCCACTACTAGTGCCGGGACTAGCGGGAGGGAGCAGTTCTTC
>TRBV7-2|NA|NA|TRBJ2-5
CASAPQSGSETQYF
TGTGCCAGCGCGCCCCAGTCGGGATCGGAGACCCAGTACTTC
>TRBV6-6|NA|NA|TRBJ1-1
CASSYETRVTTEAFF
TGTGCCAGCAGTTACGAGACCAGGGTTACCACTGAAGCTTTCTTT
>TRBV10-3|NA|NA|TRBJ1-1
CAISGAGGTEAFF
TGTGCCATCAGTGGTGCCGGTGGGACTGAAGCTTTCTTT
>TRBV27|NA|NA|TRBJ1-1
CASSRDQMNTEAFF
TGTGCCAGCAGCCGGGACCAGATGAACACTGAAGCTTTCTTT
>TRBV27|few|NA|TRBJ1-1
CASSLSGVGTEAFF
TGTGCCAGCAGTTTATCAGGTGTGGGGACTGAAGCTTTCTTT
>TRBV21-1|NA|NA|TRBJ1-3
CASSVPPGGRVNTIYF
TGTGCCAGCAGCGTCCCCCCAGGGGGCAGGGTTAACACCATATATTTT
>TRBV19|few|TRBD1|TRBJ1-1
CASSTIDRDTEAFF
TGTGCCAGTAGTACCATTGACAGGGACACTGAAGCTTTCTTT
>TRBV7-6|NA|NA|TRBJ2-2
CASSPGVGGELFF
TGTGCCAGCAGCCCAGGAGTTGGCGGGGAGCTGTTTTTT
>TRBV5-5|NA|NA|TRBJ1-1
CASSPYRTDLNTKAFF
TGTGCCAGCAGCCCGTATAGGACAGATTTGAACACTAAAGCTTTCTTT
>TRBV4-1|NA|NA|TRBJ1-2
CASSQDYPNVLYGYTF
TGCGCCAGCAGCCAAGATTATCCGAATGTCCTCTATGGCTACACCTTC
>TRBV6-1|once|NA|TRBJ1-2
CASSEQGYGYTF
TGTGCCAGCAGTGAGCAGGGATATGGCTACACCTTC
>TRBV5-4|NA|TRBD2|TRBJ2-1
CASKPGGGAYNEQFF
TGTGCCAGCAAACCGGGAGGTGGGGCCTACAATGAGCAGTTCTTC
>TRBV12-3/TRBV12-4|NA|NA|TRBJ1-2
CASSRLQGGANYGYTF
TGTGCCAGCAGCCGTTTACAGGGCGGCGCCAACTATGGCTACACCTTC
>TRBV5-6|NA|TRBD1|TRBJ1-2
CASHSGRGRGYGYTF
TGTGCCAGCCACTCGGGCAGGGGGCGAGGCTATGGCTACACCTTC
>TRBV19|few|NA|TRBJ2-3
CASRLEGTDTQYF
TGTGCCAGTAGGTTGGAGGGCACAGATACGCAGTATTTT
>TRBV7-2|once|NA|TRBJ2-7
CASSPGPVYEQYF
TGTGCCAGCAGCCCTGGGCCAGTCTACGAGCAGTACTTC
>TRBV21-1|NA|NA|TRBJ1-2
CASQDRGIGYTF
TGTGCCAGCCAGGACAGGGGTATTGGCTACACCTTC
>TRBV6-6|NA|TRBD1|TRBJ1-5
CASSPADRVRVQPQHF
TGTGCCAGCAGTCCCGCGGACAGGGTTAGGGTTCAGCCCCAGCATTTT
>TRBV6-5|NA|NA|TRBJ1-6
CASRPDGANSPLHF
TGTGCCAGCAGACCCGACGGGGCCAATTCACCCCTCCACTTT
>TRBV19|NA|NA|TRBJ1-5
CASSIRPFGNQPQHF
TGTGCCAGTAGTATAAGGCCATTCGGCAATCAGCCCCAGCATTTT
>TRBV19|few|NA|TRBJ1-5
CASSMSHLSNQPQHF
TGTGCCAGTAGTATGTCACACCTTAGCAATCAGCCCCAGCATTTT
>TRBV7-2|NA|TRBD1|TRBJ1-2
CASSQDRRDRAGYTF
TGTGCCAGCAGCCAGGACCGACGGGACAGGGCTGGCTACACCTTC
>TRBV6-5|NA|NA|TRBJ1-1
CATNSLARGTEAFF
TGTGCCACCAACTCGCTGGCGCGGGGGACTGAAGCTTTCTTT
>TRBV29-1|NA|TRBD2|TRBJ2-1
CSVGSGPSSYNEQFF
TGCAGCGTGGGTAGCGGGCCCAGCTCCTACAATGAGCAGTTCTTC
>TRBV6-2/TRBV6-3|NA|NA|TRBJ2-7
CASGHYYEQYF
TGTGCCAGCGGCCACTATTACGAGCAGTACTTC
>TRBV7-9|NA|TRBD1|TRBJ1-2
CASSLEGGIQGYTF
TGTGCCAGCAGCTTAGAAGGGGGCATTCAGGGCTACACCTTC